These 10 T cell receptor beta chains came from one sample sequenced in a study of blood T cell repertoires in COVID-19 (dated by TCRdb to 2020 to 2022). Receptor amplification or capture employed the immunoSEQ multiplex PCR assay. The table was pulled from immuneACCESS by TCRdb, which kept in-frame rearrangements only. Such tables lose some clones; where checked, under half of the loss comes from unresolved V genes, and the rest has no known cause. The sample includes under 75,000 clones, with 80% observed a single time. The ten largest clones represent about 20% of the sample. Sequencing input: peripheral blood. Receptor source: a man in his 70s who had recovered from COVID-19.

This chain uses TRBV11-2 with TRBJ2-3; D may be TRBD2 (7 bases). This CDR3 has 17 amino acids. Germline CDR1 reads SGHAT; CDR2 reads FQNNGV. Between the trimmed V and J ends, which lost 1 base and 4 bases, there was a span of 18 bases. The DNA of the CDR3 is TGTGCCAGCAGCTTAGTGGTCGTGGGGGGGCGGGCAGATACGCAGTATTTT. Its protein product is CASSLVVVGGRADTQYF.

V and J are TRBV28 and TRBJ2-5; D not certain. This CDR3 has 12 amino acids. CDR1 and CDR2 from the germline V gene are MDHEN and SYDVKM. V lost 6 bases, J lost 5 bases, and 10 bases lay in between. In DNA, the CDR3 is TGTGCCAGCAGACGGTCTCGGGAGACCCAGTACTTC. Translating it yields CASRRSRETQYF.

This clone was recorded a few times. The gene calls are TRBV28 and TRBJ2-1; maybe TRBD2 (6 bases). The germline gives CDR1 MDHEN, CDR2 SYDVKM. The CDR3 totals 16 residues. Trimming cost V 5 bases and J 0 bases, with 14 bases left between them. The CDR3 nucleotides read TGTGCCAGCAGTCGAGCGGGCCAGAGCTCCTACAATGAGCAGTTCTTC. Encoded protein: CASSRAGQSSYNEQFF.

The J gene is TRBJ2-5, the V gene TRBV10-2; D unresolved. Germline V gives CDR1 WSHSY, CDR2 SAAADI. The CDR3 has 11 amino acids. V was shortened by 7 bases and J by 4 bases, with 7 bases between the two germline ends. CDR3 nucleotides: TGCGCCAGCATGTCTTTAGAGACCCAGTACTTC. Its protein product is CASMSLETQYF.

This chain connects TRBV30 to TRBJ1-6; no clear D. CDR3 size: 15 residues. Trimming took 3 bases from V and 7 from J, leaving 16 bases between them. Germline CDR1 is GTSNPN and CDR2 is SVGIG (reference sequence). CDR3 sequence reads: CAWRISREQNSPLHF. The CDR3 DNA follows: TGTGCCTGGAGAATATCGCGGGAGCAAAATTCACCCCTCCACTTT.

This chain joins TRBV5-8 and TRBJ2-2; a possible D gene is TRBD2 (5 bases). CDR3 size: 16 residues. The germline CDR1 and CDR2 sequences are SGHTS and YDEGEE. Trimming left V 4 bases short and J 3 bases short, with 16 bases between. The CDR3 spells CASSEAAKGYTGELFF. CDR3 in DNA: TGTGCCAGCAGCGAAGCGGCCAAGGGATACACCGGGGAGCTGTTTTTT.

The rearrangement links TRBV2 to TRBJ1-4, with TRBD1 matching 7 bases. Looked up from germline, CDR1 is SNHLY and CDR2 is FYNNEI. The CDR3 length is 14 residues. Trimming at V came to 9 bases and at J to 8 bases, leaving 12 bases not matched to a gene. The CDR3: CASDPGQGGEKLFF. In DNA, the CDR3 is TGTGCCAGTGACCCGGGGCAGGGGGGCGAAAAACTGTTTTTT.

CDR3: CASSSGGTGAGKLFF. Written as DNA, the CDR3 is TGTGCCAGCAGTTCAGGGGGGACAGGGGCTGGAAAACTGTTTTTT. The chain uses TRBV28 and TRBJ1-4; 10 nucleotides match TRBD1. V dropped 4 bases and J dropped 10; count of bases not matched to a gene: 9. Germline CDR1 MDHEN, CDR2 SYDVKM. This CDR3 has 15 residues. The variable domain in full, completed from reference TRBV28 and TRBJ1-4, reads DVKVTQSSRYLVKRTGEKVFLECVQDMDHENMFWYRQDPGLGLRLIYFSYDVKMKEKGDIPEGYSVSREKKERFSLILESASTNQTSMYLCASSSGGTGAGKLFFGSGTQLSVL.

The genes are TRBV7-3 and TRBJ1-1, with D perhaps matching TRBD1 (6 bases). Germline values: CDR1 SGHTA, CDR2 FQGTGA. CDR3 length equals 13 residues. The V end was cut by 6 bases, the J end by 1 base, with 9 bases between. This chain's CDR3 is CASREQGNTEAFF. The CDR3 coding sequence is TGTGCCAGCAGAGAACAGGGGAACACTGAAGCTTTCTTT.

This clone was recorded a few times. The chain couples TRBV6-5 to TRBJ1-3; TRBD1 might be the D (6 bases). The V gene lost 7 bases and the J gene lost 3 bases, with 10 bases spanning the gap. This CDR3 is 13 amino acids long. CDR1 and CDR2 (germline): MNHEY, SVGAGI. The CDR3 region has the DNA TGTGCCAGCAAACAGGGATTTGGAAACACCATATATTTT. Translating it yields CASKQGFGNTIYF.